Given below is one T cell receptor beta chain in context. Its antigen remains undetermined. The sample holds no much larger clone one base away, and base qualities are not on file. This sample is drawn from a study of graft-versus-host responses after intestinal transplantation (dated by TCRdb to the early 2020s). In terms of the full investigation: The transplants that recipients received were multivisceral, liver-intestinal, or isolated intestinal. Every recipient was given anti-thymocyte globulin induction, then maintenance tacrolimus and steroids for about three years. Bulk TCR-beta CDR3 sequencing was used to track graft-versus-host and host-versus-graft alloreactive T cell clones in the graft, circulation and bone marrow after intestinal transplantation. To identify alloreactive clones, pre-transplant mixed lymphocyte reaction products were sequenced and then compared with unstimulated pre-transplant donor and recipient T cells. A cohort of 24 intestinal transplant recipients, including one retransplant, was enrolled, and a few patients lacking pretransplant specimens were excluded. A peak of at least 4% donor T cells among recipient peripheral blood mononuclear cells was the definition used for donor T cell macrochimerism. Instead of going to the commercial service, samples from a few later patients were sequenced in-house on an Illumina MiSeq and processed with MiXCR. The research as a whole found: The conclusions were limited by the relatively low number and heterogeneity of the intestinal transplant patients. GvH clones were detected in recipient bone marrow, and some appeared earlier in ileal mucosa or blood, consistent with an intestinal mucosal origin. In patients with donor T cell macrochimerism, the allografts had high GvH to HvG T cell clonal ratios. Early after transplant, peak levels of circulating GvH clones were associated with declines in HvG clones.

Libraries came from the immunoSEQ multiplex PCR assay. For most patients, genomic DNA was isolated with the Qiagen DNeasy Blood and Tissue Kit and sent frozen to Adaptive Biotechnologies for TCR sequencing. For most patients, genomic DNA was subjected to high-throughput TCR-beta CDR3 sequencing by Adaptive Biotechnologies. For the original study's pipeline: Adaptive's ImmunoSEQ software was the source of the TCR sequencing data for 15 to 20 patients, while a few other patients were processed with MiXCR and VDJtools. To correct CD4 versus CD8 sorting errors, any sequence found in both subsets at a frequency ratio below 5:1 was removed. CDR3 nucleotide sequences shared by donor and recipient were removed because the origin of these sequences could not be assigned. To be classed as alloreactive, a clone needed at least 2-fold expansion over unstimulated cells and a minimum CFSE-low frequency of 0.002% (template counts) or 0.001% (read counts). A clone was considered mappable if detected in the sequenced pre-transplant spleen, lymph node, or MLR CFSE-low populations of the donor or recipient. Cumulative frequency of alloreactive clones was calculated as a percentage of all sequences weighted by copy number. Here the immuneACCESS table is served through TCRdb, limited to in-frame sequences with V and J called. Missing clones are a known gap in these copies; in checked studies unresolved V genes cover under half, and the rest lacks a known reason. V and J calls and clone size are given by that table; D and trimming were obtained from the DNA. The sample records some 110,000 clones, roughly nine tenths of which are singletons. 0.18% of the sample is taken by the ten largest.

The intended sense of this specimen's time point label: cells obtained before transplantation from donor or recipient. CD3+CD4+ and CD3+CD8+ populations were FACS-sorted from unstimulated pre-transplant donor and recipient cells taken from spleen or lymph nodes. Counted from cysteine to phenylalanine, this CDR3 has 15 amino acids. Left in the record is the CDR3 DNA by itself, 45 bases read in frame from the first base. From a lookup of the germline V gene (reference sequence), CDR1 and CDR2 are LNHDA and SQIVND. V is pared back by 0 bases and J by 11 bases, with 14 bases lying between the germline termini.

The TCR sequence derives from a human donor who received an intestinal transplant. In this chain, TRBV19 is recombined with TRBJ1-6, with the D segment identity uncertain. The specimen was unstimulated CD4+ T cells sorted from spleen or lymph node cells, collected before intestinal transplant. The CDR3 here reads CASSIDLSSFPPLHF. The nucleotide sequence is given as TGTGCCAGTAGTATAGATCTGAGCTCTTTCCCACCCCTCCACTTT.